Listed below are T cell receptor beta chains from one sample, sequenced in a study of blood T cell repertoires in COVID-19. TCRdb's table, derived via immunoSEQ multiplex PCR, lists solely in-frame clones and lacks some. The sample comprises roughly 410,000 clones, around 87% of which are singletons, and about 2% rests with the top ten. Material: peripheral blood. Receptors originate from a woman aged 55 to 70 with COVID-19, enrolled during active disease. Each CDR3 is given with its conserved first and last residue. A D gene is named only where the DNA matches it firmly.

TRBJ2-7 TRBD1 TRBV6-5 CASSGDRGYEQYF
TRBJ2-7 NA TRBV9 CASSVEGGAQYF
TRBJ1-5 NA TRBV28 CASSTLESQPQHF
TRBJ2-7 TRBD2 TRBV5-4 CASSLEGGGAYEQYF
TRBJ2-7 NA TRBV12-5 CASASLSGEQYF
TRBJ2-3 TRBD2 TRBV24-1 CATSKGGLAFTDTQYF
TRBJ2-7 NA TRBV7-6 CASSPFGLHSYEQYF
TRBJ1-1 NA TRBV30 CAWTDLQGVTEAFF
TRBJ1-4 NA TRBV21-1 CASSKRGSQPFF
TRBJ1-5 NA TRBV4-2 CASSQVIQQNQPQHF
TRBJ1-1 NA TRBV6-5 CASFSSGVGAFF
TRBJ1-1 TRBD1 TRBV5-8 CASSLGTGIRNTEAFF
TRBJ1-1 TRBD1 TRBV6-5 CASSWDRGTEAFF
TRBJ1-5 TRBD1 TRBV6-5 CASSSTGTPNQPQHF
TRBJ2-3 TRBD2 TRBV27 CASTFKGLAGGPREVDTQYF
TRBJ1-2 TRBD1 TRBV2 CASSVDRGNTNYGYTF
TRBJ1-2 NA TRBV12-3/TRBV12-4 CASSLGRGYTF
TRBJ2-1 TRBD1 TRBV27 CASSRRDRAPYNEQFF
TRBJ2-1 TRBD2 TRBV7-9 CASSFERGSYNEQFF
TRBJ2-7 NA TRBV6-6 CASSYSRDYEQYF
TRBJ2-7 NA TRBV6-5 CASSFRDTRSYEQYF
TRBJ1-2 TRBD1 TRBV18 CASSSGTASYGYTF